The source of this T cell receptor (beta chain) is a study of long-term antiretroviral therapy in people with HIV. They ran version v3.0 of the immunoSEQ assay at survey level. This table comes from immunoSEQ multiplex PCR, and its TCRdb copy is limited to in-frame clones, with some not included. The sample records around 36,000 clones, roughly 74% being singletons. This CDR3 is built from 13 residues. CDR1 and CDR2 (germline): SGHNT, YYREEE (reference sequence). V dropped 0 bases and J dropped 4 bases, with 4 bases sitting between them. The TCR sequence derives from a man between 45 and 60 years old with HIV. The specimen was unsorted PBMCs, collected 3 years after starting antiretroviral therapy. The chain has TRBV5-4 and TRBJ2-2; no clear D. The CDR3 nucleotides are TGTGCCAGCAGCTTGGTAACCACCGGGGAGCTGTTTTTT. Its protein is CASSLVTTGELFF.